The 27 T cell receptor beta chains given below trace back to one sample, sequenced in a study of cytotoxic CD8 clonotypes in ibrutinib-treated CLL. The table came from immunoSEQ multiplex PCR; TCRdb's copy has only in-frame clones and leaves some out. The sample lists approximately 190,000 clones, 65% to 80% occurring once. The specimen comprised PBMCs, sampled after 12 months of ibrutinib treatment. The receptors were gathered from a human donor with chronic lymphocytic leukemia.

The V and J genes are TRBV30 and TRBJ2-3, with D tentatively TRBD2 (5 bases). The V end lost 7 bases, the J end lost 1 base, and 9 bases lay between the germline ends. The germline V gene encodes CDR1 GTSNPN and CDR2 SVGIG (reference sequence). The CDR3 consists of 12 residues. The CDR3, as DNA: TGTGCCTCCGGACTTCGCACAGATACGCAGTATTTT. Amino acids: CASGLRTDTQYF.

This chain joins TRBV28 and TRBJ2-7, with no clear D. This CDR3 is 11 amino acids long. Germline V lookup: CDR1 MDHEN, CDR2 SYDVKM. With 6 bases removed from V and 7 bases from J, the gap between germline ends came to 10 bases. CDR3: CASRGYGEQYF. CDR3 nucleotide sequence: TGTGCCAGCAGGGGATACGGTGAGCAGTACTTC.

This chain connects TRBV6-5 to TRBJ2-1; the D gene is possibly TRBD1 (5 bases). The CDR3 extends over 13 amino acids. Trimming shortened V by 5 bases and J by 4 bases, and 9 bases separated the two germline ends. In germline, CDR1 is MNHEY, CDR2 SVGAGI. The CDR3 protein is CASSLPGYNEQFF. The CDR3 DNA follows: TGTGCCAGCAGTCTCCCAGGGTACAATGAGCAGTTCTTC.

This clone was counted only a few times. The J gene is TRBJ1-4, the V gene TRBV5-1, with a tentative D call TRBD1 (6 bases). The CDR3 consists of 14 residues. V shed 5 bases and J shed 3 bases, with 11 bases lying between them. The V gene's germline CDR1 is SGHRS and CDR2 YFSETQ. Written as DNA, the CDR3 is TGCGCCAGCAGTAAGACAGGTTCTAATGAAAAACTGTTTTTT. Translating it yields CASSKTGSNEKLFF.

The V and J genes are TRBV6-5 and TRBJ2-3; no clear D. The germline V gene has CDR1 MNHEY and CDR2 SVGAGI. There are 11 residues in the CDR3. Trimming left V 4 bases short and J 11 bases short, with 10 bases between. In DNA, the CDR3 is TGTGCCAGCAGTTCTGACTTCGTGCAGTATTTT. Protein sequence: CASSSDFVQYF.

A few counts support this clone. This chain connects TRBV6-5 to TRBJ1-3, with D possibly TRBD1 on 6 matching bases. The V gene's germline CDR1 is MNHEY and CDR2 SVGAGI. The CDR3 length is 14 residues. With 6 bases removed from V and 1 base from J, the gap between germline ends came to 10 bases. CDR3 amino acids: CASRRQGSGNTIYF. For the CDR3, the DNA is TGTGCCAGCAGACGCCAGGGGTCTGGAAACACCATATATTTT.

The chain employs TRBV6-5 and TRBJ2-1, with D unclear. V was clipped by 0 bases and J by 10 bases, with 4 bases between them. The CDR3 spans 11 residues. The germline gives CDR1 MNHEY, CDR2 SVGAGI. CDR3 sequence reads: CASSYSGEQFF. CDR3 nucleotide sequence: TGTGCCAGCAGTTACTCCGGAGAGCAGTTCTTC.

V and J are TRBV5-1 and TRBJ2-3; 10 bases match TRBD1. CDR3 size: 15 residues. Germline loops: CDR1 SGHRS, CDR2 YFSETQ. V was clipped by 0 bases and J by 4 bases; unmatched bases: 2. As DNA, the CDR3 is TGCGCCAGCAGCTTGGGAGGACAGGGGGCAGATACGCAGTATTTT. Amino acids: CASSLGGQGADTQYF.

V and J are TRBV18 and TRBJ2-2; D gene uncertain. Germline V gene sequence: CDR1 KGHSH, CDR2 LQKENI. Trimming cost V 4 bases and J 1 base, with 7 bases left between them. The CDR3 covers 14 residues. The CDR3 loop is CASSQARNTGELFF. The CDR3 coding sequence is TGTGCCAGCTCACAAGCCAGGAACACCGGGGAGCTGTTTTTT.

CDR3 in DNA: TGTGCCAGCAGCTCGACAGGGCGGGACACTGAAGCTTTCTTT. Translation gives CASSSTGRDTEAFF. The J gene is TRBJ1-1, the V gene TRBV7-3, with TRBD1 matching over 7 bases. Germline values: CDR1 SGHTA, CDR2 FQGTGA. V lost 4 bases and J lost 3; bases outside the gene matches: 5. The CDR3 extends over 14 amino acids. Supplemented by reference TRBV7-3 and TRBJ1-1, the full variable domain reads GAGVSQTPSNKVTEKGKYVELRCDPISGHTALYWYRQSLGQGPEFLIYFQGTGAADDSGLPNDRFFAVRPEGSVSTLKIQRTERGDSAVYLCASSSTGRDTEAFFGQGTRLTVV.

In its sample, this clone was seen once. Written as DNA, the CDR3 is TGCAGCGTCGACAGGGCGATGAACACTGAAGCTTTCTTT. Translating it yields CSVDRAMNTEAFF. The chain carries TRBV29-1 and TRBJ1-1; 7 nucleotides line up with TRBD1. The V gene's germline CDR1 is SQVTM and CDR2 ANQGSEA. V lost 6 bases to trimming and J lost 0 bases; unmatched junction nucleotides: 4. The CDR3 consists of 13 residues.

This clone was detected a few times. This chain joins TRBV28 and TRBJ2-7, with a weak D call TRBD1 (6 bases). Deletions cut 4 bases from V and 2 bases from J, with 15 bases between. CDR1 and CDR2 (germline): MDHEN, SYDVKM. The CDR3 totals 15 residues. The CDR3 is CASSSPGQKAYEQYF. The CDR3 nucleotides read TGTGCCAGCAGTTCCCCCGGACAGAAAGCCTACGAGCAGTACTTC.

CDR3 loop: CASSAGGETQYF. The DNA for the CDR3 is TGTGCCAGCAGTGCAGGGGGGGAGACCCAGTACTTC. This sequence joins TRBV6-6 and TRBJ2-5, with a possible D match to TRBD1 (7 bases). The germline V gene has CDR1 MNHNY and CDR2 SVGAGI (reference sequence). The V gene lost 5 bases and the J gene lost 5 bases, with 9 bases spanning the gap. This CDR3 is 12 amino acids long.

The chain couples TRBV5-5 to TRBJ1-2; unclear D gene. Trimming pared 0 bases from V and 5 bases from J, leaving 14 bases between. The CDR3 length is 15 residues. Per germline, CDR1 SGHKS and CDR2 YYEKEE (reference sequence). CDR3 amino acids: CASSLAQSQLYGYTF. The CDR3 bases are TGTGCCAGCAGCTTGGCGCAGAGCCAACTATATGGCTACACCTTC.

Regarding this clone: At the DNA level, this CDR3 is encoded by other sequences in the same sample as well. The chain employs TRBV19 and TRBJ1-2, with 8 bases aligning to TRBD1. The CDR3 is 14 amino acids. V shed 7 bases, J shed 0 bases, and the junction held 4 bases outside the gene matches. CDR1 and CDR2 from the germline V gene are LNHDA and SQIVND (reference sequence). In nucleotides, the CDR3 is TGTGCCAGTACCAGGGACAGGTCTAACTATGGCTACACCTTC. Translated: CASTRDRSNYGYTF.

The chain links TRBV2 to TRBJ2-7, with a tentative D call TRBD1 (5 bases). CDR1 is SNHLY and CDR2 is FYNNEI in the germline V gene. The V gene lost 7 bases and the J gene lost 4 bases, with 11 bases spanning the gap. The length of the CDR3 is 12 residues. CDR3 sequence: CASTKRQYEQYF. CDR3 nucleotides: TGTGCCAGCACTAAAAGACAGTACGAGCAGTACTTC. Looking up the rest from reference TRBV2 and TRBJ2-7 gives the full variable domain: EPEVTQTPSHQVTQMGQEVILRCVPISNHLYFYWYRQILGQKVEFLVSFYNNEISEKSEIFDDQFSVERPDGSNFTLKIRSTKLEDSAMYFCASTKRQYEQYFGPGTRLTVT.

The chain links TRBV30 to TRBJ1-3, with no clear D. The V gene lost 0 bases and the J gene lost 2 bases, with 8 bases spanning the gap. The V gene's germline CDR1 is GTSNPN and CDR2 SVGIG (reference sequence). CDR3 length equals 14 residues. CDR3 loop: CAWSVLQPGNTIYF. The CDR3 DNA follows: TGTGCCTGGAGTGTATTACAGCCTGGAAACACCATATATTTT.

V and J are TRBV9 and TRBJ2-7; 7 nucleotides agree with TRBD2. J lost 0 bases, V lost 1 base, and 4 bases had no gene match. The CDR3 spans 15 residues. Germline lookup yields CDR1 SGDLS and CDR2 YYNGEE. The CDR3 coding sequence is TGTGCCAGCAGCGTATCTCCTAGCGGCTCCTACGAGCAGTACTTC. Its protein product is CASSVSPSGSYEQYF.

The table lists this clone with a few counts. This rearrangement joins TRBV9 to TRBJ2-7; either TRBD1 or TRBD2 may fit D (6 bases each). The CDR3 is 14 amino acids. Germline V gives CDR1 SGDLS, CDR2 YYNGEE. V was cut by 0 bases and J by 6 bases, with 13 bases left in between. CDR3 DNA: TGTGCCAGCAGCGTAGTTCCGGGGGCATCCGAGCAGTACTTC. Translating gives CASSVVPGASEQYF. Complete variable domain (other parts from reference TRBV9 and TRBJ2-7): DSGVTQTPKHLITATGQRVTLRCSPRSGDLSVYWYQQSLDQGLQFLIQYYNGEERAKGNILERFSAQQFPDLHSELNLSSLELGDSALYFCASSVVPGASEQYFGPGTRLTVT.

This sequence joins TRBV5-1 and TRBJ1-3; D uncertain. The CDR3 is made up of 18 amino acids. Between the trimmed V and J ends, which lost 0 bases and 4 bases, there was a span of 20 bases. Germline CDR1 is SGHRS and CDR2 is YFSETQ. The DNA of the CDR3 is TGCGCCAGCAGCTTGGTTGGCCTCGGGAACGGGATCGGAAACACCATATATTTT. It translates to CASSLVGLGNGIGNTIYF.

This clone has more than one count but fewer than ten. The chain recombines TRBV2 with TRBJ2-7; 10 nucleotides match TRBD1. The germline V gene encodes CDR1 SNHLY and CDR2 FYNNEI. The CDR3 covers 12 residues. Trimming at V came to 8 bases and at J to 2 bases, leaving 0 bases not matched to a gene. CDR3 sequence (DNA): TGTGCCAGCGGGACAGGGGCCTACGAGCAGTACTTC. This translates into CASGTGAYEQYF. Variable domain in full (rest from reference TRBV2 and TRBJ2-7): EPEVTQTPSHQVTQMGQEVILRCVPISNHLYFYWYRQILGQKVEFLVSFYNNEISEKSEIFDDQFSVERPDGSNFTLKIRSTKLEDSAMYFCASGTGAYEQYFGPGTRLTVT.

This clone came up a few times. The gene calls are TRBV9 and TRBJ2-3; D unclear. V was shortened by 4 bases and J by 4 bases, with 16 bases between the two germline ends. In germline, CDR1 is SGDLS, CDR2 YYNGEE. CDR3 length: 15 residues. The CDR3 is CASSPTVRLSDTQYF. The CDR3 coding sequence is TGTGCCAGCAGCCCCACGGTTCGTCTGTCAGATACGCAGTATTTT.

This clone was found a few times. V usage is TRBV9 and J usage is TRBJ2-7, with 7 bases identical to TRBD1. This CDR3 spans 13 amino acids. J lost 4 bases, V lost 3 bases, and 4 bases had no gene match. Germline CDR1 SGDLS, CDR2 YYNGEE. CDR3 nucleotides: TGTGCCAGCAGCGGACCGACAGGGTACGAGCAGTACTTC. Protein sequence: CASSGPTGYEQYF.

The V call is TRBV30, the J call TRBJ2-3; D assignment may be TRBD1 or TRBD2 (6 bases each). This CDR3 comprises 12 residues. Trimming cost V 2 bases and J 7 bases, with 10 bases left between them. The V gene's germline CDR1 is GTSNPN and CDR2 SVGIG (reference sequence). For the CDR3, the DNA is TGTGCCTGGAGTCCGGGGGCCAATACGCAGTATTTT. Protein sequence: CAWSPGANTQYF.

This chain joins TRBV29-1 and TRBJ1-4, with D perhaps matching TRBD1 (6 bases). Looked up from germline, CDR1 is SQVTM and CDR2 is ANQGSEA. This CDR3 spans 14 amino acids. V shed 7 bases and J shed 0 bases, with 12 bases lying between them. This CDR3 reads CSANRDATNEKLFF. In DNA, the CDR3 is TGCAGCGCGAACAGGGACGCAACTAATGAAAAACTGTTTTTT.

The chain joins TRBV29-1 to TRBJ1-6; D is ambiguous. The CDR3 consists of 14 residues. CDR1 is SQVTM and CDR2 is ANQGSEA in the germline V gene. V lost 6 bases and J lost 0, with 9 bases in between. The CDR3 reads CSVRDNSYNSPLHF. The CDR3 DNA reads TGCAGCGTAAGGGATAACTCCTATAATTCACCCCTCCACTTT. Full variable domain (missing parts from reference TRBV29-1 and TRBJ1-6): SAVISQKPSRDICQRGTSLTIQCQVDSQVTMMFWYRQQPGQSLTLIATANQGSEATYESGFVIDKFPISRPNLTFSTLTVSNMSPEDSSIYLCSVRDNSYNSPLHFGNGTRLTVT.

Written as DNA, the CDR3 is TGTGCCAGCAGCCAAGAGAGGTATAGCAATCAGCCCCAGCATTTT. It encodes CASSQERYSNQPQHF. This chain uses TRBV4-2 with TRBJ1-5; D unresolved. Germline V CDR1 and CDR2: LGHNA, YNFKEQ. The V and J ends lost 0 bases and 0 bases respectively, with 6 bases between them. CDR3 size: 15 residues.